The 5 T cell receptor beta chains below come from one sample, sequenced in a study of T cell responses to AZD1222 COVID-19 vaccine. The assay was immunoSEQ multiplex PCR, and TCRdb's table has in-frame clones only and misses some. The table has about 140,000 clones, more than 85% seen once. Sequenced here: peripheral blood, sampled on day 0 of AZD1222 vaccination. The receptor source for this set is an adult in good health.

This clone was observed a single time. The genes are TRBV5-1 and TRBJ2-5; no clear D. The CDR3 runs to 14 residues. V gave up 1 base and J gave up 3 bases, with 10 bases separating them. Germline V gene sequence: CDR1 SGHRS, CDR2 YFSETQ. The CDR3 DNA follows: TGCGCCAGCAGCTTGAGGTTCAGCGAAGAGACCCAGTACTTC. Its protein is CASSLRFSEETQYF. Filled out from reference TRBV5-1 and TRBJ2-5, the complete variable domain reads KAGVTQTPRYLIKTRGQQVTLSCSPISGHRSVSWYQQTPGQGLQFLFEYFSETQRNKGNFPGRFSGRQFSNSRSEMNVSTLELGDSALYLCASSLRFSEETQYFGPGTRLLVL.

The rearrangement uses TRBV20-1 and TRBJ1-2; D may be TRBD1 (5 bases). CDR3 size: 14 residues. CDR1 is DFQATT and CDR2 is SNEGSKA in the germline V gene (reference sequence). V lost 3 bases and J 3 bases, leaving 14 bases between the germline ends. The CDR3 nucleotides read TGCAGTGCTAGTCGCCCAGGGCCTGACTATGGCTACACCTTC. The encoded protein is CSASRPGPDYGYTF.

CDR3 nucleotides: TGTGCCAGCAAACCCGGGGGGTCGAACACCGGGGAGCTGTTTTTT. Translating gives CASKPGGSNTGELFF. The V and J genes are TRBV28 and TRBJ2-2; 7 bases line up with TRBD2. The germline V gene has CDR1 MDHEN and CDR2 SYDVKM. This CDR3 spans 15 amino acids. Trimming removed 7 bases from V and 0 bases from J; junction bases left unmatched: 5.

V and J are TRBV10-3 and TRBJ2-2; D ambiguous. Trimming stripped 4 bases from V and 0 bases from J, with 0 bases between. This CDR3 region has 12 residues. Germline-derived CDR1 and CDR2 are ENHRY and SYGVKD. The CDR3 bases are TGTGCCATCAGTGCGAACACCGGGGAGCTGTTTTTT. Residues: CAISANTGELFF.

The chain uses TRBV18 and TRBJ1-5; 7 nucleotides align to TRBD1. Germline V gene sequence: CDR1 KGHSH, CDR2 LQKENI. This CDR3 is 18 amino acids long. The junction had 15 bases not matched to a gene; V was cut back by 5 bases and J by 2 bases. DNA for the CDR3: TGTGCCAGCTCAGCCAACGGACAGGACCTTGTCGGCAATCAGCCCCAGCATTTT. Translating it yields CASSANGQDLVGNQPQHF.